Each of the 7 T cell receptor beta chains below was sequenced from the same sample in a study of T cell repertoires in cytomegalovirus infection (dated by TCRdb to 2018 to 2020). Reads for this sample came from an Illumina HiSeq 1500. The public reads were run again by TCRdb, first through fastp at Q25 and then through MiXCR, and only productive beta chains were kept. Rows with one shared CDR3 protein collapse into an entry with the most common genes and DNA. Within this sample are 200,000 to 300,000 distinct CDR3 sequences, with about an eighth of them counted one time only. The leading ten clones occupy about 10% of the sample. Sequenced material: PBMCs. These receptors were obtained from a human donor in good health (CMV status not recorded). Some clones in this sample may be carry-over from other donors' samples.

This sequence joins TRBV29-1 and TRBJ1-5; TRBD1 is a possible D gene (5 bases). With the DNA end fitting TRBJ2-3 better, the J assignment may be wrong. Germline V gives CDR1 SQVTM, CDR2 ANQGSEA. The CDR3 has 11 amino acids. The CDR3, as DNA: TGCAGCGTCCTAAGGGGCCAGCCCCAGTATTTT. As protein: CSVLRGQPQYF.

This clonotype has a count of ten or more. This chain's CDR3 is CASGLGDGGTNEKLFF. The CDR3 DNA is TGTGCTAGTGGTTTGGGCGACGGGGGCACTAATGAAAAACTGTTTTTT. This rearrangement joins TRBV12-5 to TRBJ1-4; a weak D match, TRBD1 (6 bases). Trimming pared 1 base from V and 2 bases from J, leaving 11 bases between. The CDR3 sequence is 16 residues long. Germline V gene sequence: CDR1 LGHNT, CDR2 FRNRAP.

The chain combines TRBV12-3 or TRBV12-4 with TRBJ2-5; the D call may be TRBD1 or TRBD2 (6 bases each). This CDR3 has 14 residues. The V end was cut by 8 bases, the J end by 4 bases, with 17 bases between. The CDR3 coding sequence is TGTGCCAGCGGGTTGTGGGGGGCGGGAGAGACCCAGTACTTC. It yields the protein CASGLWGAGETQYF.

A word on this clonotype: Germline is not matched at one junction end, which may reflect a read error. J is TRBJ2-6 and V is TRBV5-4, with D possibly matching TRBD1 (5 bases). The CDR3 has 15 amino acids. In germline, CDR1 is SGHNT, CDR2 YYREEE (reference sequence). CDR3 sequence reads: CASSLGPSGADVLTF. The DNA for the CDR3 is TGTGCCAGCAGCTTGGGGCCCTCTGGGGCCGACGTCCTGACTTTC. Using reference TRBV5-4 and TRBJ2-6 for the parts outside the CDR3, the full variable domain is ETGVTQSPTHLIKTRGQQVTLRCSSQSGHNTVSWYQQALGQGPQFIFQYYREEENGRGNFPPRFSGLQFPNYSSELNVNALELDDSALYLCASSLGPSGADVLTFGAGSRLTVL.

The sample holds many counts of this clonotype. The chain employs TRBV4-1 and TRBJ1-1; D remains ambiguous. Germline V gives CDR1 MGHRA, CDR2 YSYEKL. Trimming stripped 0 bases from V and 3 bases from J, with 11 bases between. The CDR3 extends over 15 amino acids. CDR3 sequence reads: CASSQDLGLDTEAFF. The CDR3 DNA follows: TGCGCCAGCAGCCAAGATTTGGGCCTGGACACTGAAGCTTTCTTT.

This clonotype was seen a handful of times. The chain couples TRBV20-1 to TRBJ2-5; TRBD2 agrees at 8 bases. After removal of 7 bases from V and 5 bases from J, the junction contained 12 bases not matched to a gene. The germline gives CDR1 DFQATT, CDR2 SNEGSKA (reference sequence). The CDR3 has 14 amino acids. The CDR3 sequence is CSVGGDEAVETQYF. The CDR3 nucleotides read TGCAGTGTCGGGGGGGACGAGGCGGTTGAGACCCAGTACTTC.

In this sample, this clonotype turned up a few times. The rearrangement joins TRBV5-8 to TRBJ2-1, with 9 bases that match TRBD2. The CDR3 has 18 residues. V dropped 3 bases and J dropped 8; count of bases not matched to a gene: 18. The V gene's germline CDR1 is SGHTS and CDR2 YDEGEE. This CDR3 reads CASSWRGPIAGVAHEQFF. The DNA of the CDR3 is TGTGCCAGCAGCTGGAGAGGACCTATAGCGGGAGTGGCCCATGAGCAGTTCTTC.